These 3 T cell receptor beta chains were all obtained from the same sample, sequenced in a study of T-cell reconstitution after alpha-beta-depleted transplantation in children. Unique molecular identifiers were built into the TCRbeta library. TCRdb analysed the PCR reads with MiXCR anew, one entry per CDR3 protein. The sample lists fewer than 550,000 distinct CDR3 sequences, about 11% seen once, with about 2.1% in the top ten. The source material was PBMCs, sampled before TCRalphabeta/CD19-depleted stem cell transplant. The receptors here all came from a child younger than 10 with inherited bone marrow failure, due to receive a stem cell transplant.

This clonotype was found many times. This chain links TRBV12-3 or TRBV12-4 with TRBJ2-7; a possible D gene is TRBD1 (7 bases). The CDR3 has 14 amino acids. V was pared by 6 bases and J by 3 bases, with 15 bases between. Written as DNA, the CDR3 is TGTGCCAGCAGCCTTGGCGGGACAGACTACGAGCAGTACTTC. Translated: CASSLGGTDYEQYF.

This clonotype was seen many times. This chain's CDR3 is CAISGGQGAFWETQYF. The CDR3 DNA sequence: TGTGCCATCAGCGGAGGACAGGGGGCTTTCTGGGAGACCCAGTACTTC. This chain links TRBV10-3 with TRBJ2-5; 11 bases align to TRBD1. CDR1 is ENHRY, CDR2 SYGVKD, per germline. The CDR3 runs 16 residues. J gave up 5 bases and V 6 bases, and 11 bases lay outside the gene matches.

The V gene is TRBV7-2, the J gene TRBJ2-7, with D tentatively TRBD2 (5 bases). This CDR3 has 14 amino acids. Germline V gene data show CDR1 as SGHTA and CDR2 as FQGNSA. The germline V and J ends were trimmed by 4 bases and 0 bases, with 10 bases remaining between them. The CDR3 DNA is TGTGCCAGCAGCTCTAGCCGACGCTCCTACGAGCAGTACTTC. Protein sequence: CASSSSRRSYEQYF.